These 4 T cell receptor beta chains were all obtained from the same sample, sequenced in a study of blood T cell repertoires in COVID-19. The protocol was immunoSEQ multiplex PCR, while the TCRdb copy is restricted to in-frame clones and leaves out a portion. The data contain about 120,000 clones, more than 75% of them seen just once; the ten biggest clones take up 3.5% to 4.5%. The specimen sequenced was peripheral blood. The receptors were gathered from a man in his sixties with acute or convalescent COVID-19.

The chain recombines TRBV5-1 with TRBJ2-4; 8 bases match TRBD2. Germline trimming cut 2 bases from V and 8 bases from J; bases unmatched to any gene: 6. CDR3 length: 14 amino acids. Germline loops: CDR1 SGHRS, CDR2 YFSETQ. This chain's CDR3 is CASSFNGRADIQYF. The CDR3 region has the DNA TGCGCCAGCAGCTTTAACGGGAGGGCGGACATTCAGTACTTC.

This sequence joins TRBV19 and TRBJ2-1; TRBD2 agrees at 7 bases. The J segment lost 2 bases and the V segment lost 8 bases, leaving 9 bases of the junction unmatched. The CDR3 totals 15 residues. The germline CDR1 and CDR2 sequences are LNHDA and SQIVND (reference sequence). Written as DNA, the CDR3 is TGTGCCAGTGCTAGCGAGGGAGGGCCCTACAATGAGCAGTTCTTC. Translation: CASASEGGPYNEQFF.

The rearrangement joins TRBV7-2 to TRBJ1-5, with D unresolved. The V gene lost 1 base and the J gene lost 4 bases, with 8 bases spanning the gap. Germline CDR1 SGHTA, CDR2 FQGNSA. This CDR3 contains 14 residues. The CDR3 DNA reads as TGTGCCAGCAGCTTAGTGAGCTCTAATCAGCCCCAGCATTTT. The encoded protein is CASSLVSSNQPQHF.

V gene TRBV6-6 combines with J gene TRBJ2-1, with D uncertain. This CDR3 has 13 residues. The germline V gene has CDR1 MNHNY and CDR2 SVGAGI (reference sequence). V was shortened by 2 bases and J by 9 bases, with 11 bases between the two germline ends. CDR3 amino acids: CASSYRQEGEQFF. DNA of the CDR3: TGTGCCAGCAGTTACCGGCAGGAAGGTGAGCAGTTCTTC.